These 6 T cell receptor beta chains came from one sample sequenced in a study of identical twins. In TCRdb, the 5' RACE reads were re-called with MiXCR into one record per CDR3 protein. The table shows around 480,000 distinct CDR3 sequences, with about 14% occurring only once. The data were also submitted as part of a second study, on yellow fever vaccine responses in identical twins.

Sequences were obtained from CD4+ T cells sorted from blood. The receptor source for this set is a woman aged 18-35 years in good health.

The chain links TRBV29-1 to TRBJ2-2; D may be TRBD2 (5 bases). Germline V gives CDR1 SQVTM, CDR2 ANQGSEA. This CDR3 spans 11 amino acids. V was clipped by 4 bases and J by 5 bases, with 5 bases between them. The CDR3 bases are TGCAGCGTTGGGGAGACCGGGGAGCTGTTTTTT. It encodes CSVGETGELFF.

This clonotype showed up many times. This chain connects TRBV20-1 to TRBJ2-1; 8 nucleotides agree with TRBD2. Germline CDR1 DFQATT, CDR2 SNEGSKA (reference sequence). With 5 bases clipped from V and 3 bases from J, the junction kept 9 bases outside the gene matches. The CDR3 extends over 15 amino acids. The CDR3 loop is CSAANPGLGYNEQFF. In DNA, the CDR3 is TGCAGTGCTGCAAACCCGGGACTAGGCTACAATGAGCAGTTCTTC.

The chain recombines TRBV15 with TRBJ2-5; D might be TRBD1 (5 bases). The CDR3 covers 14 residues. The germline V gene encodes CDR1 LNHNV and CDR2 YYDKDF (reference sequence). V gave up 0 bases and J gave up 4 bases, with 9 bases separating them. The CDR3 nucleotides are TGTGCCACCAGCAGAGATCAGGGTACAGAGACCCAGTACTTC. It yields the protein CATSRDQGTETQYF.

This clonotype was found a few times. The chain links TRBV24-1 to TRBJ2-1, with D perhaps TRBD1 (5 bases). The V and J ends lost 4 bases and 9 bases respectively, with 18 bases between them. Germline values: CDR1 KGHDR, CDR2 SFDVKD. The CDR3 contains 15 residues. The CDR3 coding sequence is TGTGCCACCAGTGACCTAACGATGGACAACGGTGAGCAGTTCTTC. This sequence encodes CATSDLTMDNGEQFF.

This clonotype was detected only a few times. The rearrangement links TRBV5-1 to TRBJ2-3; TRBD2 matches at 12 bases. The CDR3 contains 16 residues. V shed 3 bases, J shed 4 bases, and the junction held 6 bases outside the gene matches. The germline CDR1 and CDR2 sequences are SGHRS and YFSETQ. The DNA of the CDR3 is TGCGCCAGCAGCTCTAAGACTAGCGGGAGTGCAGATACGCAGTATTTT. Amino acid sequence: CASSSKTSGSADTQYF. The full variable domain, rest sourced from reference TRBV5-1 and TRBJ2-3, is KAGVTQTPRYLIKTRGQQVTLSCSPISGHRSVSWYQQTPGQGLQFLFEYFSETQRNKGNFPGRFSGRQFSNSRSEMNVSTLELGDSALYLCASSSKTSGSADTQYFGPGTRLTVL.

This clonotype has just a few counts. The CDR3 loop is CASSELTGARDEQFF. The CDR3 coding sequence is TGTGCCAGCAGTGAATTAACGGGAGCCAGGGATGAGCAGTTCTTC. V usage is TRBV25-1 and J usage is TRBJ2-1; D might be TRBD2 (6 bases). Trimming stripped 1 base from V and 8 bases from J, with 15 bases between. The CDR3 consists of 15 residues. Germline-derived CDR1 and CDR2 are MGHDK and SYGVNS. Full variable domain (rest looked up from reference TRBV25-1 and TRBJ2-1): EADIYQTPRYLVIGTGKKITLECSQTMGHDKMYWYQQDPGMELHLIHYSYGVNSTEKGDLSSESTVSRIRTEHFPLTLESARPSHTSQYLCASSELTGARDEQFFGPGTRLTVL.